Below, 11 T cell receptor beta chains from the same sample are listed, as sequenced in a study of T cells in Graves' hyperthyroidism and ophthalmopathy. TCR beta CDR3 region amplification was performed from RNA transcripts. HTBI primers were employed in a first-round RT-PCR of the TCR CDR3. TCRdb processed the multiplex PCR reads anew with MiXCR; each CDR3 protein has one entry. The table records 600,000 to 750,000 distinct CDR3 sequences, roughly 17% of them present only once. Sequencing was carried out using blood. These TCRs come from a man in his fifties with Graves' hyperthyroidism.

The gene calls are TRBV6-1 and TRBJ2-5; D is ambiguous. The CDR3 is 13 amino acids. Per the germline V gene, CDR1 is MNHNS and CDR2 is SASEGT. Trimming removed 6 bases from V and 5 bases from J, with 13 bases in between. The DNA of the CDR3 is TGTGCCAGCAGCGAATTCCCGGTCGAGACCCAGTACTTC. It specifies CASSEFPVETQYF.

The count of this clonotype is one. V gene TRBV28 combines with J gene TRBJ1-2, with 7 bases matching TRBD1. Germline V gene data show CDR1 as MDHEN and CDR2 as SYDVKM. The CDR3 contains 13 residues. J gave up 7 bases and V 5 bases, and 7 bases lay outside the gene matches. CDR3 sequence: CASSPGPGGGYTF. For the CDR3, the DNA is TGTGCCAGCAGTCCAGGACCAGGGGGTGGCTACACCTTC.

The rearrangement joins TRBV9 to TRBJ2-1, with 7 nucleotides matching TRBD2. Germline V gene data show CDR1 as SGDLS and CDR2 as YYNGEE. Trimming cost V 0 bases and J 0 bases; bases outside gene matches: 9. The length of the CDR3 is 18 residues. The CDR3 region has the DNA TGTGCCAGCAGCGTAGGTGGGAGCGGGGTTAGCTCCTACAATGAGCAGTTCTTC. The encoded protein is CASSVGGSGVSSYNEQFF.

This clonotype was detected only a few times. CDR3 residues: CSVEGGGYEQYF. DNA for the CDR3: TGCAGCGTTGAGGGGGGTGGATACGAGCAGTACTTC. The chain uses TRBV29-1 and TRBJ2-7, with a possible D match to TRBD2 (6 bases). The CDR3 consists of 12 residues. Germline V gene lookup returns CDR1 SQVTM and CDR2 ANQGSEA. V lost 3 bases to trimming and J lost 4 bases, with 10 bases between them.

Ten or more counts support this clonotype. The chain employs TRBV20-1 and TRBJ2-1; TRBD1 matches 10 bases. J lost 6 bases, V lost 5 bases, and 10 bases had no gene match. CDR1 and CDR2 (germline): DFQATT, SNEGSKA (reference sequence). This CDR3 has 15 residues. In nucleotides, the CDR3 is TGCAGTGCTGAACTACCGACAGGGGGCCGCAATGAGCAGTTCTTC. Translated, it gives CSAELPTGGRNEQFF.

Concerning this clonotype itself: One end of the junction does not line up with germline, which may come from a read error. The chain is built from TRBV10-3 and TRBJ2-1; perhaps TRBD1 as D (6 bases). The CDR3 has 14 residues. Germline values: CDR1 ENHRY, CDR2 SYGVKD. As DNA, the CDR3 is TGTGCCAGCAGAACCGGGGTTGACAGGAATGGGCAGTTCTTC. This translates into CASRTGVDRNGQFF.

This clonotype was counted at least ten times. The gene calls are TRBV20-1 and TRBJ2-5; either TRBD1 or TRBD2 may fit D (5 bases each). The CDR3 covers 15 residues. CDR1 and CDR2 (germline): DFQATT, SNEGSKA (reference sequence). Trimming took off 0 bases at V and 0 bases at J, with 11 bases between the two ends. The CDR3 bases are TGCAGTGCTAGAGATAAGGGGACCCACCAAGAGACCCAGTACTTC. It specifies CSARDKGTHQETQYF.

The rearrangement joins TRBV5-1 to TRBJ2-3; D may be TRBD2 (5 bases). In germline, CDR1 is SGHRS, CDR2 YFSETQ. This CDR3 contains 14 residues. V gave up 1 base and J gave up 6 bases, with 12 bases separating them. DNA of the CDR3: TGCGCCAGCAGCTTGATTCCGGACTCCGATACGCAGTATTTT. Residues: CASSLIPDSDTQYF.

This clonotype has more than one count but fewer than ten. This rearrangement joins TRBV19 to TRBJ2-7; TRBD2 matches 12 bases. The CDR3 is made up of 14 amino acids. Germline V gene lookup returns CDR1 LNHDA and CDR2 SQIVND (reference sequence). V trimming: 4 bases; J trimming: 9 bases; junction bases outside the gene matches: 7. The chain's CDR3 is CASSSLAGGDRQYF. The DNA for the CDR3 is TGTGCCAGTAGTAGTCTAGCGGGAGGGGATCGGCAGTACTTC.

Many counts were recorded for this clonotype. This sequence joins TRBV6-1 and TRBJ1-5, with TRBD1 identical over 12 bases. Germline V CDR1 and CDR2: MNHNS, SASEGT. The J segment lost 6 bases and the V segment lost 10 bases, leaving 7 bases of the junction unmatched. This CDR3 is 14 amino acids long. The CDR3 DNA reads TGTGCCATCCCGGGACAGGGGGCCGGTCAGCCCCAGCATTTT. Translation gives CAIPGQGAGQPQHF.

The CDR3 sequence: CASRDREAYGYTF. In nucleotides, the CDR3 is TGTGCCAGCAGGGACAGGGAAGCCTATGGCTACACCTTC. V gene TRBV2 combines with J gene TRBJ1-2, with 8 bases matching TRBD1. CDR1 and CDR2 from the germline V gene are SNHLY and FYNNEI. This CDR3 contains 13 residues. V dropped 6 bases and J dropped 4; count of bases not matched to a gene: 4.